This T cell receptor beta chain was sequenced for a study of shared clonotypes between healthy human individuals. Findings and caveats of the study: The naive CD4 repertoires of a few donors were compared, and roughly 5% of clonotypes were shared. Sampling was confined to blood; repertoires within tissues likely differ.

Per germline, CDR1 MNHNS and CDR2 SASEGT. V was shortened by 1 base and J by 6 bases, with 13 bases between the two germline ends. There are 15 residues in the CDR3. CD8 memory merged CD45RO+ cells and CCR7-negative CD45RA+ TemRA cells into one population. Sequenced by immunoSEQ multiplex PCR; TCRdb stores in-frame clones only, minus some. The sample has 550,000 to 800,000 clones; 90% are singletons. As to this clone: Its target is unknown.

The sample taken for sequencing was memory CD8+ T cells from PBMCs. Subset defined: CD45RO+ cells pooled with CCR7-negative TemRA cells. This chain links TRBV6-1 with TRBJ2-1; D unclear. The source of this sequence is a man younger than 35 in good health. Some clones in this sample may be carry-over from other donors' samples. For the CDR3, the DNA is TGTGCCAGCAGTGAAGTGCGGCAGATCCTCAATGAGCAGTTCTTC. Protein sequence: CASSEVRQILNEQFF.